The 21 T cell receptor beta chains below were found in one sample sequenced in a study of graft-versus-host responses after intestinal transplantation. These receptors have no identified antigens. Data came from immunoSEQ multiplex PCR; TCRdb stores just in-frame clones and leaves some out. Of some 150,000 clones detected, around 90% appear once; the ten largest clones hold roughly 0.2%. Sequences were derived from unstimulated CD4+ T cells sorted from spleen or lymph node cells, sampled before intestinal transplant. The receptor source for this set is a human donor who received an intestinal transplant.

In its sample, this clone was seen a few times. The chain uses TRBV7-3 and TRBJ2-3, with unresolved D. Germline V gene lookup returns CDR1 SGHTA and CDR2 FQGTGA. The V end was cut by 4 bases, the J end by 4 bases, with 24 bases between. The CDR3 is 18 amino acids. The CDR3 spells CASSSLRPPSGVADTQYF. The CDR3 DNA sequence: TGTGCCAGCAGCTCCCTACGACCACCCTCTGGCGTGGCAGATACGCAGTATTTT.

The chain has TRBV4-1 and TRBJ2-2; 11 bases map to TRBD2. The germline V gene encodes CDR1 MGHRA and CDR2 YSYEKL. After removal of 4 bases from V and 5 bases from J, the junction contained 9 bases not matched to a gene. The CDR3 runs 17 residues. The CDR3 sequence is CASSLPLSGRGTGELFF. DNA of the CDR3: TGCGCCAGCAGCCTGCCTCTTAGCGGGAGGGGAACCGGGGAGCTGTTTTTT.

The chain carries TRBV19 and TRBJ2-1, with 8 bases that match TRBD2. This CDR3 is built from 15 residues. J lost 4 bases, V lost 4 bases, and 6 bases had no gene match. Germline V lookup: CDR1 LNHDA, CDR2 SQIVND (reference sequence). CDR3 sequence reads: CASSTGGRFYNEQFF. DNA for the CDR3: TGTGCCAGTAGTACGGGGGGGCGATTTTACAATGAGCAGTTCTTC.

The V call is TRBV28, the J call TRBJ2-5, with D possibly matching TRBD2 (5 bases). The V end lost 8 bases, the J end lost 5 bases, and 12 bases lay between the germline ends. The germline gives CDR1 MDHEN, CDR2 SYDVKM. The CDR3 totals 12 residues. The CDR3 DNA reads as TGTGCCAGCGAGGGTTTTCGGGAGACCCAGTACTTC. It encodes CASEGFRETQYF.

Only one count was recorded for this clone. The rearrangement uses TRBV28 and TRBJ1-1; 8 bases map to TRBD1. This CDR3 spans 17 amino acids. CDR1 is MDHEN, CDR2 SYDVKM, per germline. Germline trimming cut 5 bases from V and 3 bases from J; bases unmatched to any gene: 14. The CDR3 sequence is CASSTPGQEWGYTEAFF. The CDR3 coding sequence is TGTGCCAGCAGTACTCCGGGACAGGAATGGGGTTACACTGAAGCTTTCTTT.

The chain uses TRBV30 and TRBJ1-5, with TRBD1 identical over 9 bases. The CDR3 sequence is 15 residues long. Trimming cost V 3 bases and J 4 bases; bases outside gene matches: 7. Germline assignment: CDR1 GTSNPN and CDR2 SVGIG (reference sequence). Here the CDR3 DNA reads TGTGCCTGGAGCCGAGGACAGGGGAAGAATCAGCCCCAGCATTTT. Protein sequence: CAWSRGQGKNQPQHF.

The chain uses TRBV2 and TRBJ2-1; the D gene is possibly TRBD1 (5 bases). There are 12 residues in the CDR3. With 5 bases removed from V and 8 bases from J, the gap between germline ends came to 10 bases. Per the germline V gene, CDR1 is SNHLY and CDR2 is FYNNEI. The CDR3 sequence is CASSYQGYEQFF. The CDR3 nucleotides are TGTGCCAGCAGTTACCAGGGCTATGAGCAGTTCTTC. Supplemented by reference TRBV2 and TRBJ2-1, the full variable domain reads EPEVTQTPSHQVTQMGQEVILRCVPISNHLYFYWYRQILGQKVEFLVSFYNNEISEKSEIFDDQFSVERPDGSNFTLKIRSTKLEDSAMYFCASSYQGYEQFFGPGTRLTVL.

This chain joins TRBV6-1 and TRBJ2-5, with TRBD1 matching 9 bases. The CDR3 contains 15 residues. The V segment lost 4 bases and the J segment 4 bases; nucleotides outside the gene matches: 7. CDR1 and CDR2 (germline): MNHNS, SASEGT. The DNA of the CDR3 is TGTGCCAGCAGTGTGCTGGGACAGGGCCCAGAGACCCAGTACTTC. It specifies CASSVLGQGPETQYF.

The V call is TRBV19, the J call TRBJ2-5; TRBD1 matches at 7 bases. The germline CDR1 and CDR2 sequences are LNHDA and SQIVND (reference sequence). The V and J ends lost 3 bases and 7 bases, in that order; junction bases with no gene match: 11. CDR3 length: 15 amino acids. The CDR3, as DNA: TGTGCCAGTAGTATCATAACAGGGGCGGGCGGGACCCAGTACTTC. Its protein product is CASSIITGAGGTQYF.

CDR3 in amino acids: CASSGYRGTEAFF. The CDR3 bases are TGTGCCAGCAGTGGTTACAGGGGAACTGAAGCTTTCTTT. The rearrangement joins TRBV6-1 to TRBJ1-1, with TRBD1 identical over 7 bases. V shed 4 bases and J 5 bases; nucleotides not matched to a gene: 4. The CDR3 has 13 residues. Germline V lookup: CDR1 MNHNS, CDR2 SASEGT.

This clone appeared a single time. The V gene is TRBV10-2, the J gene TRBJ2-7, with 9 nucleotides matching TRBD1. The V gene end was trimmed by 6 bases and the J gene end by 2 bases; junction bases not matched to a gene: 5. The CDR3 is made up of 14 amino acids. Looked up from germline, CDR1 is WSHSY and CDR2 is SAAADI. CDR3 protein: CASRAGTGTYEQYF. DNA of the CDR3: TGCGCCAGCAGGGCGGGGACAGGGACCTACGAGCAGTACTTC.

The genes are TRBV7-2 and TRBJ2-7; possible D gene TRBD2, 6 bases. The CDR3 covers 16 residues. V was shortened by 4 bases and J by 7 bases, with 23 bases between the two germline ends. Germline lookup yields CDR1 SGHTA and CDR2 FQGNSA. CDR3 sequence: CASSWDSAYGLGEQYF. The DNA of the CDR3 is TGTGCCAGCAGCTGGGACTCGGCGTACGGGTTGGGGGAGCAGTACTTC.

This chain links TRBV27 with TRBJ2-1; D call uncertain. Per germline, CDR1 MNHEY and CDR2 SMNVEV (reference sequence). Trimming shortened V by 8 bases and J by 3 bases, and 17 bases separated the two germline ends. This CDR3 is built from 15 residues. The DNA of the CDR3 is TGTGCCAGCCCCGTCCCCTTGATGCGCTACAATGAGCAGTTCTTC. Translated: CASPVPLMRYNEQFF.

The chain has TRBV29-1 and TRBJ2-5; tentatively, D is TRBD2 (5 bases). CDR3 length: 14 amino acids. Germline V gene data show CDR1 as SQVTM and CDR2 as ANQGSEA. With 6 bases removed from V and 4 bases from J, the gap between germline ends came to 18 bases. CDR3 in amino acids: CSVMTRLSAETQYF. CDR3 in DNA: TGCAGCGTGATGACCCGACTAAGCGCAGAGACCCAGTACTTC.

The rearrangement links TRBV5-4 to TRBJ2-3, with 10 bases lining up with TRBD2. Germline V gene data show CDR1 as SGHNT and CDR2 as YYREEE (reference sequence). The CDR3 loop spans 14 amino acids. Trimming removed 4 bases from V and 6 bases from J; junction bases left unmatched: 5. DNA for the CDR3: TGTGCCAGCAGCCTAGCGGGAGCCCAGGATACGCAGTATTTT. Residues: CASSLAGAQDTQYF.

CDR3 bases: TGTGCCAGCAGCTCGCCGCTTACAACCTACGAGCAGTACTTC. It yields the protein CASSSPLTTYEQYF. The chain couples TRBV7-9 to TRBJ2-7, with no clear D. The CDR3 spans 14 residues. Trimming shortened V by 4 bases and J by 2 bases, and 12 bases separated the two germline ends. The germline gives CDR1 SEHNR, CDR2 FQNEAQ (reference sequence). The full variable domain, in which reference TRBV7-9 and TRBJ2-7 provide the parts outside the CDR3, is DTGVSQNPRHKITKRGQNVTFRCDPISEHNRLYWYRQTLGQGPEFLTYFQNEAQLEKSRLLSDRFSAERPKGSFSTLEIQRTEQGDSAMYLCASSSPLTTYEQYFGPGTRLTVT.

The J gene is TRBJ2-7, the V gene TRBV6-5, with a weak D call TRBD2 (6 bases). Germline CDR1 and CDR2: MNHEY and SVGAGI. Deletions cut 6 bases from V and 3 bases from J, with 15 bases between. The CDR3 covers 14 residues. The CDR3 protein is CASSPPSEDYEQYF. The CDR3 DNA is TGTGCCAGCAGCCCCCCTAGCGAAGACTACGAGCAGTACTTC.

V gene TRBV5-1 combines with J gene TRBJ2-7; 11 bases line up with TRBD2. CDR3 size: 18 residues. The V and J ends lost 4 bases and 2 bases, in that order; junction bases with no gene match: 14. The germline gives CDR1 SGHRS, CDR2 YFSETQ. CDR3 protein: CASSPRVAGGLGTYEQYF. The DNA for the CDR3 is TGCGCCAGCAGCCCGAGAGTAGCGGGAGGGCTGGGAACCTACGAGCAGTACTTC.

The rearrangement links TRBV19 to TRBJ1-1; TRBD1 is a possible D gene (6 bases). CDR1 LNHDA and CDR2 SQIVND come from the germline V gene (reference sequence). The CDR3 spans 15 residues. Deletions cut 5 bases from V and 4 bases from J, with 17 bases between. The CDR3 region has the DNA TGTGCCAGTAGTCTTCAACAGGGACTCGGCACTGAAGCTTTCTTT. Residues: CASSLQQGLGTEAFF.

The CDR3 region has the DNA TGTGCCAGCCGGGGTCCGGAAACGGCAGATACGCAGTATTTT. Translated, it gives CASRGPETADTQYF. The V gene is TRBV9, the J gene TRBJ2-3; a possible D gene is TRBD2 (5 bases). The V end was cut by 7 bases, the J end by 4 bases, with 16 bases between. Looked up from germline, CDR1 is SGDLS and CDR2 is YYNGEE. CDR3 size: 14 residues.

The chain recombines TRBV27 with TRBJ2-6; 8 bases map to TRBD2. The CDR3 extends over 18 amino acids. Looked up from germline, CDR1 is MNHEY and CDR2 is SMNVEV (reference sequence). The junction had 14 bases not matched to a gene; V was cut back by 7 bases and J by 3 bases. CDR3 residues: CASTLRSSGLGGANVLTF. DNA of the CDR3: TGTGCCAGCACCCTCAGGTCTAGCGGGCTGGGTGGGGCCAACGTCCTGACTTTC.